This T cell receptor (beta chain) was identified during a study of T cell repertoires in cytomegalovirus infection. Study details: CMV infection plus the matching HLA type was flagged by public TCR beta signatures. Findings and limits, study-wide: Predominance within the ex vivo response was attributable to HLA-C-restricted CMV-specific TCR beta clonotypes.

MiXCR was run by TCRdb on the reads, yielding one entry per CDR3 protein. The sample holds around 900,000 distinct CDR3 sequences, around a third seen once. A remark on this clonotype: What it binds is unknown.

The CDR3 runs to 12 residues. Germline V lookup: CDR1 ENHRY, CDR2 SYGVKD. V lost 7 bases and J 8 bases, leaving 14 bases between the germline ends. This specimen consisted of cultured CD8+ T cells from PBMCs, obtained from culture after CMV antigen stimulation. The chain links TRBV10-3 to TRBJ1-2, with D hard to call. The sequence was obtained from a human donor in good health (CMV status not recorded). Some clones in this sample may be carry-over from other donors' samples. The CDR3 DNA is TGTGCCATCAATCGGGGTCCCTTAGGCTACACCTTC. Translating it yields CAINRGPLGYTF.